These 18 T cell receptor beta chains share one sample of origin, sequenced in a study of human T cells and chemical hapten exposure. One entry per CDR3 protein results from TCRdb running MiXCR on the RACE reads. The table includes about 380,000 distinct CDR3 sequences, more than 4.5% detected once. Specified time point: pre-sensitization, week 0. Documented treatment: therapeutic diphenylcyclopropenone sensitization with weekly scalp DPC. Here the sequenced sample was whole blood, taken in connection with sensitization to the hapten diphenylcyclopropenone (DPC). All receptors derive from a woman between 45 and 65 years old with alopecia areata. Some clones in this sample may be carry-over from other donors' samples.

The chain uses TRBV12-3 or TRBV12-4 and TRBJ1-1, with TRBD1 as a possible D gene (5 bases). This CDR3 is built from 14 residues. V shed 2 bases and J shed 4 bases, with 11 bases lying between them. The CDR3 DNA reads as TGTGCCAGCAGTTTACTTTCAGGGAGCACTGAAGCTTTCTTT. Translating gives CASSLLSGSTEAFF.

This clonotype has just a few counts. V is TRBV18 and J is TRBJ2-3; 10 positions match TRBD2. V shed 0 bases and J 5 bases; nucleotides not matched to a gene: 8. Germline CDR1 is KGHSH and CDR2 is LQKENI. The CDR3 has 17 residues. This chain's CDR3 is CASSPPKRGGERDTQYF. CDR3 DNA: TGTGCCAGCTCACCACCTAAGCGGGGGGGCGAAAGAGATACGCAGTATTTT.

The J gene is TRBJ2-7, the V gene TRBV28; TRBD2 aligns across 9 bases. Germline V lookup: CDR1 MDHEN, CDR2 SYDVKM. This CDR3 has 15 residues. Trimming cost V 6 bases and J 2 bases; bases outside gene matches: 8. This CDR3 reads CASSRLADLPYEQYF. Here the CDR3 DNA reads TGTGCCAGCAGCAGACTAGCGGATTTACCCTACGAGCAGTACTTC.

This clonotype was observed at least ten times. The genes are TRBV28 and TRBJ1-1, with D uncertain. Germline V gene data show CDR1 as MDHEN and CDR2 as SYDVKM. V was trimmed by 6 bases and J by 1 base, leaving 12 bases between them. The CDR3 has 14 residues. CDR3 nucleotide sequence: TGTGCCAGCAGCTTCCCGTCCCAGAACACTGAAGCTTTCTTT. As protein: CASSFPSQNTEAFF.

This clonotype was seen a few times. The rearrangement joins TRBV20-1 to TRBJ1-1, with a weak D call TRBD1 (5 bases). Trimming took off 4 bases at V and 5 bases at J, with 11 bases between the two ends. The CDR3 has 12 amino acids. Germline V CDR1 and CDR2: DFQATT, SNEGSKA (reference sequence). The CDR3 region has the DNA TGCAGTGCTAAATCGGGGGGAACTGAAGCTTTCTTT. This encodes CSAKSGGTEAFF.

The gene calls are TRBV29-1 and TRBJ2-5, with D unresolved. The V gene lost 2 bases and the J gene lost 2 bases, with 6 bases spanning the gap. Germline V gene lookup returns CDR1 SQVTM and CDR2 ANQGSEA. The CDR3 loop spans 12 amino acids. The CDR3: CSVERQQETQYF. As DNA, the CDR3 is TGCAGCGTTGAACGGCAGCAAGAGACCCAGTACTTC.

The DNA for the CDR3 is TGTGCCAGCAATGGGGGACAGACGAGCTCCTACGAGCAGTACTTC. As protein: CASNGGQTSSYEQYF. V is TRBV2 and J is TRBJ2-7, with 7 bases that match TRBD1. The junction had 9 bases not matched to a gene; V was cut back by 7 bases and J by 0 bases. The CDR3 contains 15 residues. The germline gives CDR1 SNHLY, CDR2 FYNNEI.

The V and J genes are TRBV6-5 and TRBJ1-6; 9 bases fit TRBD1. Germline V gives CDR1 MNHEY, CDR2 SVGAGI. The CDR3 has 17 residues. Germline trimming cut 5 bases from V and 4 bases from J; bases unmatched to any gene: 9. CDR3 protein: CASSHATGTGYNSPLHF. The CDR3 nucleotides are TGTGCCAGCAGTCACGCTACCGGGACAGGGTATAATTCACCCCTCCACTTT.

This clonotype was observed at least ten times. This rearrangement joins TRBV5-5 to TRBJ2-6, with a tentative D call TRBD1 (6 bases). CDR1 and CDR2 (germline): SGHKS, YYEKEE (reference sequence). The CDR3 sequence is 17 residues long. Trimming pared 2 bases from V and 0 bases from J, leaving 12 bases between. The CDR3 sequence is CASSFEGVFSGANVLTF. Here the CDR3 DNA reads TGTGCCAGCAGCTTCGAGGGGGTCTTCTCTGGGGCCAACGTCCTGACTTTC. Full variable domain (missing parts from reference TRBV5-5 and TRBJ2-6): DAGVTQSPTHLIKTRGQQVTLRCSPISGHKSVSWYQQVLGQGPQFIFQYYEKEERGRGNFPDRFSARQFPNYSSELNVNALLLGDSALYLCASSFEGVFSGANVLTFGAGSRLTVL.

In nucleotides, the CDR3 is TGTGCCAGCAGTCCGACGACAGCCGGAAATTCACCCCTCCACTTT. Protein sequence: CASSPTTAGNSPLHF. This chain links TRBV12-3 or TRBV12-4 with TRBJ1-6, with D possibly matching TRBD1 (5 bases). Trimming left V 5 bases short and J 7 bases short, with 15 bases between. This CDR3 spans 15 amino acids.

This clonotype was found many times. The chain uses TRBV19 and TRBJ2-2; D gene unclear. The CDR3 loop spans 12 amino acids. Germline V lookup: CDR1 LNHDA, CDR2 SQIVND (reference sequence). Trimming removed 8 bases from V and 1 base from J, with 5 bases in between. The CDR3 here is CASRENTGELFF. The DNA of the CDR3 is TGTGCCAGTCGAGAGAACACCGGGGAGCTGTTTTTT.

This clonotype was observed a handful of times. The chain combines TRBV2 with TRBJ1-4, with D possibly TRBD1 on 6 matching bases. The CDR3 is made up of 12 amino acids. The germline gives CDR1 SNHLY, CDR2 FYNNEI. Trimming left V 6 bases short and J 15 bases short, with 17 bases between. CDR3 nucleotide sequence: TGTGCCAGCAGGGTGGACAGTCCCCTTGTGTTTTTT. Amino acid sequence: CASRVDSPLVFF.

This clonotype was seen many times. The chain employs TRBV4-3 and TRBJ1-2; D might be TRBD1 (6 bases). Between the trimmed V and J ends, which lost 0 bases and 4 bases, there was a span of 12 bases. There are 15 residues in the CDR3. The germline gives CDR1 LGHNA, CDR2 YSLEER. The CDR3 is CASSQDGRGTYGYTF. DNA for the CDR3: TGCGCCAGCAGCCAAGATGGGAGGGGGACCTATGGCTACACCTTC.

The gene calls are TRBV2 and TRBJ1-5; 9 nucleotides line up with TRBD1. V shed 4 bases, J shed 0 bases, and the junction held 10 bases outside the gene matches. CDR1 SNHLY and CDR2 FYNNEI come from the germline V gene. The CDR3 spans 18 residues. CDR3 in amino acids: CASSARGQGFNSNQPQHF. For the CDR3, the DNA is TGTGCCAGCAGTGCTCGGGGACAGGGTTTTAATAGCAATCAGCCCCAGCATTTT.

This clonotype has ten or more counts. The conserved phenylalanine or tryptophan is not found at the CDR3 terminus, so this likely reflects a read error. In DNA form, the CDR3 reads TGCGCCAGCAGCTTGGGAGACAGGGACGGCTACACCTCC. This encodes CASSLGDRDGYTS. V gene TRBV5-1 combines with J gene TRBJ1-2, with 7 positions matching TRBD1. This CDR3 region has 13 residues. V shed 0 bases, J shed 8 bases, and the junction held 4 bases outside the gene matches. In germline, CDR1 is SGHRS, CDR2 YFSETQ.

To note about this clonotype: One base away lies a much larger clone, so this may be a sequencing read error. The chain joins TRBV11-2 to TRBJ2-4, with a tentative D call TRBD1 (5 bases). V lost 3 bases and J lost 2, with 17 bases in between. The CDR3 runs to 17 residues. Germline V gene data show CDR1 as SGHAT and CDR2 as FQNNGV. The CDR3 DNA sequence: TGTGCCAGCAGCTTTCCCCGCACAGGAAATTCCAAAAACATTCAGTACTTC. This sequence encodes CASSFPRTGNSKNIQYF.

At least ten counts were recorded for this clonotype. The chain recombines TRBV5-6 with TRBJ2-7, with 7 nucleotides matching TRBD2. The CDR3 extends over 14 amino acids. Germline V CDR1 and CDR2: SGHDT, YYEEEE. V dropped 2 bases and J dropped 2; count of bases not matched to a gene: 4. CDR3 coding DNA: TGTGCCAGCAGCTTTGCTAGCGGAGCCTACGAGCAGTACTTC. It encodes CASSFASGAYEQYF.

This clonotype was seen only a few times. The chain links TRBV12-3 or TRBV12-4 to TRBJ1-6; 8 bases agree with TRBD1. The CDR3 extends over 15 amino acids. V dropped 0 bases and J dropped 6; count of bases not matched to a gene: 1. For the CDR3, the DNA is TGTGCCAGCAGTTTAGCAGGACAGGGTAATTCACCCCTCCACTTT. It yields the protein CASSLAGQGNSPLHF.